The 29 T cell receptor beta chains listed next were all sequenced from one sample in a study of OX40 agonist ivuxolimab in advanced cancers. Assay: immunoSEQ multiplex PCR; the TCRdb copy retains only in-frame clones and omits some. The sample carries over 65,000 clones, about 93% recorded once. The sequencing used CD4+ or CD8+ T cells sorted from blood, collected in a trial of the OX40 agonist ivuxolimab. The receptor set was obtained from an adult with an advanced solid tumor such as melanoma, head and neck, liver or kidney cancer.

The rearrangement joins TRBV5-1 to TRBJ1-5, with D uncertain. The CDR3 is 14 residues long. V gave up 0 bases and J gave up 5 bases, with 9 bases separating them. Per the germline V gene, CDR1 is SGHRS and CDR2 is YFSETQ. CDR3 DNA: TGCGCCAGCAGCTTGGTGGCCGGAGATCAGCCCCAGCATTTT. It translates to CASSLVAGDQPQHF.

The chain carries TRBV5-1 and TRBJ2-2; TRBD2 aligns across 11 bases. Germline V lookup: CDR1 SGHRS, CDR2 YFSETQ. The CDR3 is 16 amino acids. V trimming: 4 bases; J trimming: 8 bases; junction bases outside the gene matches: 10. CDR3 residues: CASSPQTSGAAGELFF. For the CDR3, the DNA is TGCGCCAGCAGCCCCCAGACTAGCGGGGCGGCGGGGGAGCTGTTTTTT.

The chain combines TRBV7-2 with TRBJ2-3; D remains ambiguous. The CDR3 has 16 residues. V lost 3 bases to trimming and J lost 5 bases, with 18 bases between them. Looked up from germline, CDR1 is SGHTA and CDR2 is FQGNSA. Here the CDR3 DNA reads TGTGCCAGCAGCTTTCAAACCAGCAACGGTCTAGATACGCAGTATTTT. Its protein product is CASSFQTSNGLDTQYF.

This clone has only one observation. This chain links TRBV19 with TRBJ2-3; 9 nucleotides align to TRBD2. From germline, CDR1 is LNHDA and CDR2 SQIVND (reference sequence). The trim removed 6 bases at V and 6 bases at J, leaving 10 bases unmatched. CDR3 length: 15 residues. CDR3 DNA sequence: TGTGCCAGTAGAGGTCGCGGGGGGGCCGGGGATACGCAGTATTTT. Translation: CASRGRGGAGDTQYF.

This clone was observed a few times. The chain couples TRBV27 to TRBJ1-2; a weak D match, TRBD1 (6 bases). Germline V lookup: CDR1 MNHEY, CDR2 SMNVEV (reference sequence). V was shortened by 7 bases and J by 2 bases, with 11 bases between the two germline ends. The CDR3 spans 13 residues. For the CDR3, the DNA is TGTGCCAGCACCCCAACAGGGAACTATGGCTACACCTTC. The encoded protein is CASTPTGNYGYTF.

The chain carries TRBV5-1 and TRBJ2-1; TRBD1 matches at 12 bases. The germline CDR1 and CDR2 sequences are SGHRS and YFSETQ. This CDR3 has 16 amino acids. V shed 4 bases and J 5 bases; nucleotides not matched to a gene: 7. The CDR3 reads CASSQGQGAINNEQFF. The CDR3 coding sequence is TGCGCCAGCAGCCAGGGACAGGGGGCCATAAACAATGAGCAGTTCTTC.

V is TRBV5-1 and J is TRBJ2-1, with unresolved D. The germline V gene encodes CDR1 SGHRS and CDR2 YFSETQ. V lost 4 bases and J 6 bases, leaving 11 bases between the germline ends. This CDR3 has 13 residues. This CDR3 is CASSIGSGNEQFF. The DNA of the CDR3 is TGCGCCAGCAGCATTGGATCCGGCAATGAGCAGTTCTTC.

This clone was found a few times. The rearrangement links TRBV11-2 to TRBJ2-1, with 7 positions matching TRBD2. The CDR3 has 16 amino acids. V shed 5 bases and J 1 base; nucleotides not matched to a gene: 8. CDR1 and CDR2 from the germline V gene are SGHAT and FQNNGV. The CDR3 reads CASSLFSGLSYNEQFF. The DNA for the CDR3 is TGTGCCAGCAGCCTATTTAGCGGGTTGTCCTACAATGAGCAGTTCTTC.

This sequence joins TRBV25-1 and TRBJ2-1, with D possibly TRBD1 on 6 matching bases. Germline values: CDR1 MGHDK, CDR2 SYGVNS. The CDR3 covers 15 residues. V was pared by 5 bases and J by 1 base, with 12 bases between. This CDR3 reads CASSHRVNSYNEQFF. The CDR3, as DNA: TGTGCCAGCAGTCACAGGGTGAATTCCTACAATGAGCAGTTCTTC.

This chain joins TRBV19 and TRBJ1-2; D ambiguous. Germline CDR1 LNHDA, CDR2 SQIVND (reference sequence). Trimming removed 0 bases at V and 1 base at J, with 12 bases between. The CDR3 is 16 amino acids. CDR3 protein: CASSIDGRTVNYGYTF. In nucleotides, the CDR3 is TGTGCCAGTAGTATAGACGGCAGGACGGTTAACTATGGCTACACCTTC.

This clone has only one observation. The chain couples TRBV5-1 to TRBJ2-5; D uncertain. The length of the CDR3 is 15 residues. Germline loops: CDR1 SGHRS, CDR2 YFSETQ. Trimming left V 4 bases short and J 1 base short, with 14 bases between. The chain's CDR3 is CASSMKGLLQETQYF. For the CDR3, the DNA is TGCGCCAGCAGCATGAAGGGTTTACTCCAAGAGACCCAGTACTTC.

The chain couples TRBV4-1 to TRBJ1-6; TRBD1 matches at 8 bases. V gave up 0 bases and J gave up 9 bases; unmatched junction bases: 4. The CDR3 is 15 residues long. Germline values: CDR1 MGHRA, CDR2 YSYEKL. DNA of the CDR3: TGCGCCAGCAGCCAAGATAACAGGGGGGGTTCACCCCTCCACTTT. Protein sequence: CASSQDNRGGSPLHF.

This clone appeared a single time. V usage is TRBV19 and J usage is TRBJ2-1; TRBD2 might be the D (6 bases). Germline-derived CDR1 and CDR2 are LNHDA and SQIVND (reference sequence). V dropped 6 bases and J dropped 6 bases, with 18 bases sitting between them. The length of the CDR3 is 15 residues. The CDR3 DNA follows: TGTGCCAGTAGCTTGGGACTTCCCACGGGCAATGAGCAGTTCTTC. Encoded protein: CASSLGLPTGNEQFF.

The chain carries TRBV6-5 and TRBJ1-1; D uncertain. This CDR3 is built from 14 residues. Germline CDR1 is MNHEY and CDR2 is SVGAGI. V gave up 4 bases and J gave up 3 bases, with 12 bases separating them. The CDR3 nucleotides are TGTGCCAGCAGTTTCCGGGAGGAGGACACTGAAGCTTTCTTT. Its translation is CASSFREEDTEAFF.

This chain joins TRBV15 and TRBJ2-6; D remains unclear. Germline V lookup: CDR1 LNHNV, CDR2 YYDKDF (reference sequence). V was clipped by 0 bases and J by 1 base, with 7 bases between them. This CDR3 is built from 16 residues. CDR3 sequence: CATSRDLGSGANVLTF. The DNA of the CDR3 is TGTGCCACCAGCAGAGATTTGGGATCTGGGGCCAACGTCCTGACTTTC.

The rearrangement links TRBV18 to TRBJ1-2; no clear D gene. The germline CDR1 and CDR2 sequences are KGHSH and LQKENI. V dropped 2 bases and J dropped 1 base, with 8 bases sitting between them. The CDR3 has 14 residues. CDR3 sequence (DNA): TGTGCCAGCTCACCAGGGGAGAATAACTATGGCTACACCTTC. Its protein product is CASSPGENNYGYTF.

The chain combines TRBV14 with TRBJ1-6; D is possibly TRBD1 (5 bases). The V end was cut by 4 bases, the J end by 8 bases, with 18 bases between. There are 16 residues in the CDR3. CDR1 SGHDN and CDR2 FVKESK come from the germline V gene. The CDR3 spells CASSLHMGVGDSPLHF. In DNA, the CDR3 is TGTGCCAGCAGCCTTCACATGGGGGTAGGTGATTCACCCCTCCACTTT.

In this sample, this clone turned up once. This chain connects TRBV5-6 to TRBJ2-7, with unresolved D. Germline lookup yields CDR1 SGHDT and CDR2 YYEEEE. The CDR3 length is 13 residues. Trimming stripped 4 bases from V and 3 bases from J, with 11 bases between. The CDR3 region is CASSRQVIYEQYF. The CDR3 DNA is TGTGCCAGCAGCCGGCAGGTTATCTACGAGCAGTACTTC.

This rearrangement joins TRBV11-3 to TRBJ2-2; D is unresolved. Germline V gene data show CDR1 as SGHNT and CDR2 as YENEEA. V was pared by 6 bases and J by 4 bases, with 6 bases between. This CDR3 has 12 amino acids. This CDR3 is CASSSSTGELFF. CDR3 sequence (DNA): TGTGCCAGCAGTTCGAGCACCGGGGAGCTGTTTTTT.

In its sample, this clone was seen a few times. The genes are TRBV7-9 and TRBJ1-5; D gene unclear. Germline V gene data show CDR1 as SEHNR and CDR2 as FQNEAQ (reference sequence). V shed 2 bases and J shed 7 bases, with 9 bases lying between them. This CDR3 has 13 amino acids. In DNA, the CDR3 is TGTGCCAGCAGCTTAATGGGCGGACAGCCCCAGCATTTT. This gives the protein CASSLMGGQPQHF.

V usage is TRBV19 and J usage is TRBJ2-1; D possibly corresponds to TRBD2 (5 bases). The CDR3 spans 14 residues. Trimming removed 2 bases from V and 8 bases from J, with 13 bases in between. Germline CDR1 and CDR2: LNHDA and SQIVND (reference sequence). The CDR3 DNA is TGTGCCAGTAGTATACGAGGGAGTGGGGATGAGCAGTTCTTC. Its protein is CASSIRGSGDEQFF.

The CDR3 loop is CASTPSGTNSYEQYF. The CDR3 region has the DNA TGTGCCAGCACGCCTTCGGGCACAAATAGCTACGAGCAGTACTTC. The rearrangement uses TRBV6-5 and TRBJ2-7; D is uncertain. Germline values: CDR1 MNHEY, CDR2 SVGAGI. V was shortened by 7 bases and J by 3 bases, with 19 bases between the two germline ends. The CDR3 is 15 residues long.

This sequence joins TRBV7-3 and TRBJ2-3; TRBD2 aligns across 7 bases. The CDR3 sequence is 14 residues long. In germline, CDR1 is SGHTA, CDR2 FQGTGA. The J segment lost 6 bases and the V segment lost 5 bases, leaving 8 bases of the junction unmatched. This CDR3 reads CASSQSGAADTQYF. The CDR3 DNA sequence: TGTGCCAGCAGCCAAAGCGGGGCGGCGGATACGCAGTATTTT.

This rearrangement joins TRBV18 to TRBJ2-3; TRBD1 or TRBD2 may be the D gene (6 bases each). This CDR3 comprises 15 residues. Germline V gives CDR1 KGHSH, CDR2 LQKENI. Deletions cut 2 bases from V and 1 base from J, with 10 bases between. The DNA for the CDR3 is TGTGCCAGCTCACCAGGGGGGCCTGGCACAGATACGCAGTATTTT. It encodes CASSPGGPGTDTQYF.

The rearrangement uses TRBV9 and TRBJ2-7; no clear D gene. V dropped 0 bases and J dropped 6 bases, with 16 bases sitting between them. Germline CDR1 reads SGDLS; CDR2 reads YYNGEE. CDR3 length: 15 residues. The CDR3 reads CASSVEIVGLGEQYF. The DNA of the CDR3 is TGTGCCAGCAGCGTAGAAATCGTGGGGTTGGGCGAGCAGTACTTC.

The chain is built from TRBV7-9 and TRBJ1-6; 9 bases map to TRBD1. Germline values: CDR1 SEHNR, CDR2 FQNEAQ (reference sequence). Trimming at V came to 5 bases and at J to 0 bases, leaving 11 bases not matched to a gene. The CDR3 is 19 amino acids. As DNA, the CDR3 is TGTGCCAGCAGCCGAAACTCGGGGACAGGGAGCTCCTATAATTCACCCCTCCACTTT. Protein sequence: CASSRNSGTGSSYNSPLHF.

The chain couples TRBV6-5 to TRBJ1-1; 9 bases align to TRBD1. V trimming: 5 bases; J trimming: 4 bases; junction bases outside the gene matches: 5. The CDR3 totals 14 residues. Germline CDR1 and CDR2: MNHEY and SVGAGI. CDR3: CASSNRGRGTEAFF. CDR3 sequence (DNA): TGTGCCAGCAGTAACAGGGGGCGAGGCACTGAAGCTTTCTTT.

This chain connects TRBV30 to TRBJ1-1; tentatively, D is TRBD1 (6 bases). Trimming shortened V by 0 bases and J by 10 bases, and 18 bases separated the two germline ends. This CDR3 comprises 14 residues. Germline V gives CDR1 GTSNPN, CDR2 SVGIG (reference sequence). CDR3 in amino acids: CAWSVSPSGERAFF. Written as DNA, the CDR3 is TGTGCCTGGAGTGTATCCCCATCAGGGGAAAGAGCTTTCTTT.

The CDR3: CASSQTYNYGYTF. The CDR3 nucleotides read TGTGCCAGCAGCCAGACATATAACTATGGCTACACCTTC. The V and J genes are TRBV5-5 and TRBJ1-2; D remains unclear. V was trimmed by 4 bases and J by 1 base, leaving 8 bases between them. This CDR3 is built from 13 residues. Germline lookup yields CDR1 SGHKS and CDR2 YYEKEE (reference sequence).